The 14 T cell receptor beta chains below come from one sample, sequenced in a study of T cells in Graves' hyperthyroidism and ophthalmopathy. Amplification yielded TCR beta CDR3 regions, with RNA transcripts as the source. First-round RT-PCR with HTBI primers amplified the TCR CDR3 region. TCRdb re-derived calls from the multiplex PCR reads in MiXCR, one entry per CDR3 protein. The table records roughly 500,000 distinct CDR3 sequences, over 35% of them present only once. The material sequenced was peripheral blood or thyroid tissue (not recorded which). The receptors here all came from an adult woman with Graves' disease, either hyperthyroidism or ophthalmopathy (not recorded which).

The V call is TRBV7-2, the J call TRBJ1-1, with 8 bases aligning to TRBD1. V lost 5 bases and J lost 0; bases outside the gene matches: 14. CDR3 length equals 18 residues. CDR1 and CDR2 from the germline V gene are SGHTA and FQGNSA. In DNA form, the CDR3 reads TGTGCCAGCAGCCAGTCCACAGGGGGTTTACGGGTGAACACTGAAGCTTTCTTT. Residues: CASSQSTGGLRVNTEAFF.

This clonotype has just a few counts. The chain has TRBV10-3 and TRBJ2-2; tentative D call: TRBD1 (6 bases). Germline lookup yields CDR1 ENHRY and CDR2 SYGVKD. CDR3 length equals 15 residues. Trimming took off 4 bases at V and 1 base at J, with 10 bases between the two ends. The chain's CDR3 is CAISARTVNTGELFF. The CDR3 bases are TGTGCCATCAGTGCGCGGACAGTGAACACCGGGGAGCTGTTTTTT.

This clonotype was observed at least ten times. This chain links TRBV7-2 with TRBJ1-2, with D possibly being TRBD1 (5 bases). Trimming pared 5 bases from V and 3 bases from J, leaving 10 bases between. CDR1 is SGHTA, CDR2 FQGNSA, per germline. The CDR3 has 13 residues. The CDR3 spells CASSRGVDYGYTF. CDR3 in DNA: TGTGCCAGCAGCAGGGGCGTAGACTATGGCTACACCTTC. The whole variable domain, remainder taken from reference TRBV7-2 and TRBJ1-2, is GAGVSQSPSNKVTEKGKDVELRCDPISGHTALYWYRQSLGQGLEFLIYFQGNSAPDKSGLPSDRFSAERTGGSVSTLTIQRTQQEDSAVYLCASSRGVDYGYTFGSGTRLTVV.

This clonotype occurred a few times. J is TRBJ1-1 and V is TRBV6-1, with TRBD1 as a possible D gene (6 bases). The length of the CDR3 is 12 residues. The ends were cut back, 11 bases at V and 3 bases at J, with 13 bases in the middle. The germline V gene has CDR1 MNHNS and CDR2 SASEGT. The DNA for the CDR3 is TGTGCCGGAAGGGGGGGATACACTGAAGCTTTCTTT. Protein: CAGRGGYTEAFF.

This clonotype was detected many times. This chain connects TRBV7-2 to TRBJ2-7, with D possibly TRBD2 on 6 matching bases. CDR1 is SGHTA and CDR2 is FQGNSA in the germline V gene. This CDR3 is 15 amino acids long. The V gene lost 1 base and the J gene lost 5 bases, with 15 bases spanning the gap. The CDR3, as DNA: TGTGCCAGCAGCTTAGGTCCGGGGGAGTCAGACGAGCAGTACTTC. It specifies CASSLGPGESDEQYF.

The count of this clonotype is one. This chain uses TRBV5-6 with TRBJ1-2, with 8 positions matching TRBD1. The V segment lost 0 bases and the J segment 1 base; nucleotides outside the gene matches: 2. Germline V CDR1 and CDR2: SGHDT, YYEEEE. The length of the CDR3 is 15 residues. The CDR3 DNA follows: TGTGCCAGCAGCTTGGCAGGGGGCCTTAACTATGGCTACACCTTC. It yields the protein CASSLAGGLNYGYTF. The full variable domain, its missing parts supplied by reference TRBV5-6 and TRBJ1-2, is DAGVTQSPTHLIKTRGQQVTLRCSPKSGHDTVSWYQQALGQGPQFIFQYYEEEERQRGNFPDRFSGHQFPNYSSELNVNALLLGDSALYLCASSLAGGLNYGYTFGSGTRLTVV.

This clonotype has a handful of counts. Sequence at one end of the junction differs from germline and may be a read error. This chain uses TRBV10-3 with TRBJ2-2; 11 positions agree with TRBD1. Looked up from germline, CDR1 is ENHRY and CDR2 is SYGVKD. The CDR3 runs to 10 residues. DNA of the CDR3: TGTGCCATCAGGGGACAGGGGGTGGATTTT. It codes for CAIRGQGVDF.

This clonotype was found a few times. The rearrangement links TRBV28 to TRBJ2-5, with 9 bases matching TRBD1. J gave up 5 bases and V 6 bases, and 7 bases lay outside the gene matches. This CDR3 region has 14 residues. Germline V lookup: CDR1 MDHEN, CDR2 SYDVKM. The DNA of the CDR3 is TGTGCCAGCAGCAACGCCGACAGGGGGGAGACCCAGTACTTC. It yields the protein CASSNADRGETQYF.

The CDR3 is CASSLEFTDTQYF. DNA of the CDR3: TGCGCCAGCAGCCTTGAATTCACAGATACGCAGTATTTT. This chain joins TRBV10-1 and TRBJ2-3, with unresolved D. Germline V gives CDR1 WNHNN, CDR2 SYGVQD (reference sequence). V was trimmed by 6 bases and J by 2 bases, leaving 9 bases between them. The CDR3 runs to 13 residues.

This clonotype was picked up many times. This sequence joins TRBV6-1 and TRBJ2-2; tentatively, D is TRBD2 (6 bases). Germline values: CDR1 MNHNS, CDR2 SASEGT. Trimming removed 11 bases from V and 0 bases from J, with 13 bases in between. The CDR3 length is 14 residues. The CDR3 here is CAVRGRSNTGELFF. The CDR3 coding sequence is TGTGCCGTACGGGGGAGGTCGAACACCGGGGAGCTGTTTTTT.

The V gene is TRBV15, the J gene TRBJ2-5; D could derive from TRBD1 or TRBD2 (6 bases each). This CDR3 has 14 residues. The ends were cut back, 2 bases at V and 5 bases at J, with 12 bases in the middle. CDR1 and CDR2 from the germline V gene are LNHNV and YYDKDF (reference sequence). CDR3 in DNA: TGTGCCACCAGCAGACTGGGGGGCGAGGAGACCCAGTACTTC. Translated: CATSRLGGEETQYF.

Here the CDR3 reads CASSLAKVPGTGVEEKLFF. DNA of the CDR3: TGTGCCAGCAGCTTAGCGAAAGTTCCCGGGACAGGGGTTGAAGAAAAACTGTTTTTT. This chain links TRBV7-8 with TRBJ1-4, with 10 positions matching TRBD1. After removal of 0 bases from V and 8 bases from J, the junction contained 15 bases not matched to a gene. Germline V lookup: CDR1 SGHVS, CDR2 FQNEAQ. The CDR3 is 19 amino acids. Looking up the rest from reference TRBV7-8 and TRBJ1-4 gives the full variable domain: GAGVSQSPRYKVAKRGQDVALRCDPISGHVSLFWYQQALGQGPEFLTYFQNEAQLDKSGLPSDRFFAERPEGSVSTLKIQRTQQEDSAVYLCASSLAKVPGTGVEEKLFFGSGTQLSVL.

This rearrangement joins TRBV30 to TRBJ2-5, with D possibly being TRBD1 (5 bases). Germline assignment: CDR1 GTSNPN and CDR2 SVGIG (reference sequence). The CDR3 is 13 residues long. V gave up 2 bases and J gave up 1 base, with 8 bases separating them. CDR3 bases: TGTGCCTGGAGTAGGGGCATCCAAGAGACCCAGTACTTC. It is translated as CAWSRGIQETQYF.

The CDR3 DNA is TGTGCCACCGTCCCGGGGGGTGACACTGAAGCTTTCTTT. It codes for CATVPGGDTEAFF. The gene calls are TRBV10-3 and TRBJ1-1; weak D call: TRBD1 (5 bases). Germline lookup yields CDR1 ENHRY and CDR2 SYGVKD. The CDR3 extends over 13 amino acids. With 10 bases removed from V and 3 bases from J, the gap between germline ends came to 15 bases.